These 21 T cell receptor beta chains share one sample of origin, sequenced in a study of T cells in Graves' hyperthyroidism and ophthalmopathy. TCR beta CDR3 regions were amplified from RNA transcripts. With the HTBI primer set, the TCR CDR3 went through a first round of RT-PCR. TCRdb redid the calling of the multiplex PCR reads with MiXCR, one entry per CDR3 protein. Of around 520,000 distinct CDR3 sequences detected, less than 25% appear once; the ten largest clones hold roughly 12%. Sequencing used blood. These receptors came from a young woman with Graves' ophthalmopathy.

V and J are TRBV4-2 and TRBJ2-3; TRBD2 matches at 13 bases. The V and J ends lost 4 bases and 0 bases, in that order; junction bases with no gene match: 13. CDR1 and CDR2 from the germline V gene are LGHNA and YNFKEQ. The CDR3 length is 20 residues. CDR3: CASSLRFWGLAGTSTDTQYF. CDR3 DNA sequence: TGTGCCAGCAGCCTAAGGTTCTGGGGACTAGCGGGGACTAGCACAGATACGCAGTATTTT.

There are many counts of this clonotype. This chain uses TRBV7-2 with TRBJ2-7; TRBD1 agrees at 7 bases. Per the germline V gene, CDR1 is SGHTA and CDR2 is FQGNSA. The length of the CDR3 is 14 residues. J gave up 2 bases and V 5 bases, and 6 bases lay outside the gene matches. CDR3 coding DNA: TGTGCCAGCAGCGCTGACAGGGAGACCTACGAGCAGTACTTC. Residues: CASSADRETYEQYF.

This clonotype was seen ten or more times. The CDR3 loop reads CSARDHTGGETQYF. The CDR3 DNA reads as TGCAGTGCTAGAGATCATACAGGGGGCGAGACCCAGTACTTC. The V gene is TRBV20-1, the J gene TRBJ2-5; 9 nucleotides agree with TRBD1. The CDR3 length is 14 residues. Germline CDR1 DFQATT, CDR2 SNEGSKA (reference sequence). J gave up 5 bases and V 0 bases, and 4 bases lay outside the gene matches.

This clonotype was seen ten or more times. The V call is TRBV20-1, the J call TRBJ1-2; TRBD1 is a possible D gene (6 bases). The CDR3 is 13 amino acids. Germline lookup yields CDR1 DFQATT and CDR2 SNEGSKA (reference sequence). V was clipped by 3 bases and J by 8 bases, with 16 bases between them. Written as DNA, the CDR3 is TGCAGTGCTAGGCTGCCAGGGGTATACGGCTACACCTTC. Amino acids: CSARLPGVYGYTF.

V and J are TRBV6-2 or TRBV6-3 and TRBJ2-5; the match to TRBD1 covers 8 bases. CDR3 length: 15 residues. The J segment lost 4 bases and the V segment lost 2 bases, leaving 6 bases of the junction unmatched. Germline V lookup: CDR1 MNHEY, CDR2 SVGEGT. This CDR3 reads CASSYGQGARETQYF. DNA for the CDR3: TGTGCCAGCAGTTACGGGCAGGGGGCGAGAGAGACCCAGTACTTC.

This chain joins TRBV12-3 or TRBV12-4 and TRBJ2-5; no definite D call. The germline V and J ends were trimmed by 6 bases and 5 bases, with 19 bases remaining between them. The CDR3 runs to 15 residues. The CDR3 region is CASSPNPTSRETQYF. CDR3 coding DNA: TGTGCCAGCAGCCCCAACCCGACCTCCAGGGAGACCCAGTACTTC.

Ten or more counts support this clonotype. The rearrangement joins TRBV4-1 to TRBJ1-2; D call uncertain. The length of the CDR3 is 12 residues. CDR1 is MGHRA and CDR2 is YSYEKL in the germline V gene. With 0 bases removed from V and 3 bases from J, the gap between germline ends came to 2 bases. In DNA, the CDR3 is TGCGCCAGCAGCCAAGATCACTATGGCTACACCTTC. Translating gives CASSQDHYGYTF.

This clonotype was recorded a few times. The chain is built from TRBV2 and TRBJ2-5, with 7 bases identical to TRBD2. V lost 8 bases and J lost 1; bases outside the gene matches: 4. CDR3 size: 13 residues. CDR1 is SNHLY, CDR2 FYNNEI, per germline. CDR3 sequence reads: CASLGGGQETQYF. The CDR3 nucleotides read TGTGCCAGCCTTGGCGGGGGCCAAGAGACCCAGTACTTC.

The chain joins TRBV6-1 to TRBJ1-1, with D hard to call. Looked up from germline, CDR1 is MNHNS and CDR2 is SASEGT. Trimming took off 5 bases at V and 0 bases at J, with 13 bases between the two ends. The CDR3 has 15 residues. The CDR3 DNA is TGTGCCAGCAGTAGGTTTCCAGCCCTGAACACTGAAGCTTTCTTT. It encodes CASSRFPALNTEAFF.

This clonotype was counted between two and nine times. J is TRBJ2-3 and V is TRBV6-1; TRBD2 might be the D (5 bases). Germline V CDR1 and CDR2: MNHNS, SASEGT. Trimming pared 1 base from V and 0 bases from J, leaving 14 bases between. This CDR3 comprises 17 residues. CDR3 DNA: TGTGCCAGCAGTGAAGACGGTGAAGCGGCTAGCACAGATACGCAGTATTTT. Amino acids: CASSEDGEAASTDTQYF.

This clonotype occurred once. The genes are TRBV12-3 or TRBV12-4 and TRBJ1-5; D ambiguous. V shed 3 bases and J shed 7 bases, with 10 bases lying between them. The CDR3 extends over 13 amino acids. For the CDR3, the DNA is TGTGCCAGCAGTTTTGCCTCGGGCCAGCCCCAGCATTTT. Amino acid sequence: CASSFASGQPQHF.

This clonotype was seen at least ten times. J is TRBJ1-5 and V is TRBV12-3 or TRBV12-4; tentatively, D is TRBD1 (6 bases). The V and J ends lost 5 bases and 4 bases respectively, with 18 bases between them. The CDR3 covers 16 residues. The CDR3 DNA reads TGTGCCAGCAGTACAACTACAGGGCCAGATAATCAGCCCCAGCATTTT. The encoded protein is CASSTTTGPDNQPQHF.

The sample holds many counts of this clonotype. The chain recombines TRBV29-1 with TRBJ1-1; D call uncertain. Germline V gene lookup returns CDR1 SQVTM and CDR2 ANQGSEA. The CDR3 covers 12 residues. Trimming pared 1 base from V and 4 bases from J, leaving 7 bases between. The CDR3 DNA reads TGCAGCGTTGAAGGGAGCGGCACTGAAGCTTTCTTT. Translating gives CSVEGSGTEAFF.

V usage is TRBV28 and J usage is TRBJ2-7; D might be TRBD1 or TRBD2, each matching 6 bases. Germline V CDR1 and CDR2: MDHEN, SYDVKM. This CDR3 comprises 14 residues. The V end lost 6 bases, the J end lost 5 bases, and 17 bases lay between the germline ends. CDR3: CASSRRGLLHEQYF. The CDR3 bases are TGTGCCAGCAGCCGCAGGGGACTCCTCCACGAGCAGTACTTC.

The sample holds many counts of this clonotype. The CDR3 DNA reads TGTGCCAGTAGTACCCAGGGGGACAGCGGGGAGCTGTTTTTT. Translation gives CASSTQGDSGELFF. The chain joins TRBV19 to TRBJ2-2, with 7 bases fitting TRBD1. Germline V gene data show CDR1 as LNHDA and CDR2 as SQIVND (reference sequence). The CDR3 spans 14 residues. The V segment lost 4 bases and the J segment 7 bases; nucleotides outside the gene matches: 6.

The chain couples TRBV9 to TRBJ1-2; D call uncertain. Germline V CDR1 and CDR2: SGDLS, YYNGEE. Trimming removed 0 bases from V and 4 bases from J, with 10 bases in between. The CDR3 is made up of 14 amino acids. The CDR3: CASSVAEGPYGYTF. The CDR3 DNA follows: TGTGCCAGCAGCGTAGCGGAGGGTCCCTATGGCTACACCTTC.

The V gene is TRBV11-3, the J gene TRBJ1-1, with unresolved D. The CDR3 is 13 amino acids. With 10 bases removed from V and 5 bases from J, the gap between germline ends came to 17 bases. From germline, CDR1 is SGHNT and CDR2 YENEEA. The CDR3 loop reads CATRKPGMTEAFF. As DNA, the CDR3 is TGTGCCACCCGCAAGCCCGGGATGACTGAAGCTTTCTTT.

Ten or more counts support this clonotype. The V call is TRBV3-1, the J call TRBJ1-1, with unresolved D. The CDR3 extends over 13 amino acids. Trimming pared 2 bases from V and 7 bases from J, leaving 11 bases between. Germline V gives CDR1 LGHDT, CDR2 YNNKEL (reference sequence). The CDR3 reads CASSQSREGEAFF. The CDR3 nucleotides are TGTGCCAGCAGCCAAAGTAGGGAGGGTGAAGCTTTCTTT.

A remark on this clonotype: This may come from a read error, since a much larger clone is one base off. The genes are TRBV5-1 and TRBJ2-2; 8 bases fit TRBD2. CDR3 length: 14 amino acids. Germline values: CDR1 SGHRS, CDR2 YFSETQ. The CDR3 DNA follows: TGCGCCAGCAGCGTTAGCGGGACGACCGGGGAGCTGTGTTTT. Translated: CASSVSGTTGELCF.

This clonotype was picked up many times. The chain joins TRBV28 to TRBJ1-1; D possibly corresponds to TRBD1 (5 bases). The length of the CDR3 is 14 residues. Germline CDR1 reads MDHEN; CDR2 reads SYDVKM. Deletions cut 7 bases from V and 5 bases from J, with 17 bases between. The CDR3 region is CASNPWAGVTEAFF. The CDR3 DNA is TGTGCCAGCAACCCTTGGGCGGGGGTGACTGAAGCTTTCTTT.

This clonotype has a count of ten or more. CDR3 region: CSAMDRTNYGYTF. CDR3 bases: TGCAGTGCTATGGACAGAACTAACTATGGCTACACCTTC. V gene TRBV20-1 combines with J gene TRBJ1-2, with D possibly TRBD1 on 6 matching bases. The germline CDR1 and CDR2 sequences are DFQATT and SNEGSKA (reference sequence). This CDR3 spans 13 amino acids. Trimming took off 4 bases at V and 0 bases at J, with 9 bases between the two ends.